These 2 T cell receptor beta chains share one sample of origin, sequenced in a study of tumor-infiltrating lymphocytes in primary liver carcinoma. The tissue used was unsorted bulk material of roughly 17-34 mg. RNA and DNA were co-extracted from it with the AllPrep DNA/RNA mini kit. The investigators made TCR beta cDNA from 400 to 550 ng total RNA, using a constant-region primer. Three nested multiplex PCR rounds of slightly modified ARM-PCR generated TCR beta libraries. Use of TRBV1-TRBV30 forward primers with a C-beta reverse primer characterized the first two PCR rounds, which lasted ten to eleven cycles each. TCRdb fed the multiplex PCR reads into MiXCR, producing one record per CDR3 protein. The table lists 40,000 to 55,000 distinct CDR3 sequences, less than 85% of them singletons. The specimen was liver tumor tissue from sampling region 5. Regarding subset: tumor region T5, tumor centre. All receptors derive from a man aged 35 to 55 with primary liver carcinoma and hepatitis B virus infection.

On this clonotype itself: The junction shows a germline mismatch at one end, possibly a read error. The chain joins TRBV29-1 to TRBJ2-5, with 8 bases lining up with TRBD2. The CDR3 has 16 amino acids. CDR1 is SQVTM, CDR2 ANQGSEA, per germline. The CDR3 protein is CNVDSGTSRSIGTRYF. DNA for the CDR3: TGCAACGTCGATAGCGGGACTAGTAGGAGTATTGGGACCCGGTACTTC. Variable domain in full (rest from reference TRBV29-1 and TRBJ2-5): SAVISQKPSRDICQRGTSLTIQCQVDSQVTMMFWYRQQPGQSLTLIATANQGSEATYESGFVIDKFPISRPNLTFSTLTVSNMSPEDSSIYLCNVDSGTSRSIGTRYFGPGTRLLVL.

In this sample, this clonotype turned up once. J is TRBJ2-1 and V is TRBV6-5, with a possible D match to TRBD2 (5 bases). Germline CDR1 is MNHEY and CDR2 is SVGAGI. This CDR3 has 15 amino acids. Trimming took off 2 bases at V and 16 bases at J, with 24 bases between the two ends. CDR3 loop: CASSYRTATYNEHFF. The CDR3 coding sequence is TGTGCCAGCAGTTACCGGACTGCTACCTACAATGAACACTTCTTC.